Each of the 28 T cell receptor beta chains below was sequenced from the same sample in a study of radiotherapy plus CTLA-4 blockade in lung cancer. TCRdb's copy holds only in-frame clones and misses some; the assay was immunoSEQ multiplex PCR. This sample has approximately 85,000 clones; about 85% occur once, and the top ten carry roughly 15%. The specimen was peripheral blood, collected from a patient treated with radiotherapy plus ipilimumab. The receptors come from a human donor with non-small cell lung cancer that progressed on radiotherapy plus ipilimumab.

The genes are TRBV27 and TRBJ2-7; D might be TRBD1 (6 bases). The V end lost 4 bases, the J end lost 0 bases, and 7 bases lay between the germline ends. This CDR3 spans 13 amino acids. Germline V gene lookup returns CDR1 MNHEY and CDR2 SMNVEV (reference sequence). The CDR3, as DNA: TGTGCCAGCAGTTGGGACAACTCCTACGAGCAGTACTTC. Residues: CASSWDNSYEQYF.

The V gene is TRBV4-3, the J gene TRBJ2-7, with 7 positions matching TRBD1. This CDR3 has 15 residues. CDR1 and CDR2 (germline): LGHNA, YSLEER. The V and J ends lost 0 bases and 1 base, in that order; junction bases with no gene match: 3. This CDR3 reads CASSQELGQSYEQYF. CDR3 nucleotides: TGCGCCAGCAGCCAAGAATTGGGACAGTCCTACGAGCAGTACTTC.

The rearrangement joins TRBV7-2 to TRBJ1-2; 8 positions match TRBD1. Germline CDR1 SGHTA, CDR2 FQGNSA. After removal of 4 bases from V and 3 bases from J, the junction contained 4 bases not matched to a gene. The CDR3 spans 14 residues. CDR3 loop: CASSSRGLDYGYTF. CDR3 coding DNA: TGTGCCAGCAGCTCCAGGGGGCTCGACTATGGCTACACCTTC.

This chain connects TRBV28 to TRBJ1-1; D is possibly TRBD1 (6 bases). Germline CDR1 is MDHEN and CDR2 is SYDVKM. There are 15 residues in the CDR3. V shed 5 bases and J shed 8 bases, with 21 bases lying between them. The CDR3 loop reads CASSLPGQLAREAFF. The CDR3 DNA reads as TGTGCCAGCAGTCTACCCGGACAGCTTGCCAGGGAAGCTTTCTTT.

This clone was found a few times. V is TRBV19 and J is TRBJ2-4, with 9 positions matching TRBD1. CDR1 is LNHDA and CDR2 is SQIVND in the germline V gene (reference sequence). The ends lost 5 bases at V and 7 bases at J; junction bases unmatched: 9. This CDR3 is built from 15 residues. The DNA of the CDR3 is TGTGCCAGTAGTGACTACAGGGGGCTTTCCAACATTCAGTACTTC. Its translation is CASSDYRGLSNIQYF. The full variable domain, in which reference TRBV19 and TRBJ2-4 provide the parts outside the CDR3, is DGGITQSPKYLFRKEGQNVTLSCEQNLNHDAMYWYRQDPGQGLRLIYYSQIVNDFQKGDIAEGYSVSREKKESFPLTVTSAQKNPTAFYLCASSDYRGLSNIQYFGAGTRLSVL.

This clone was counted a few times. This chain joins TRBV30 and TRBJ2-3; 9 nucleotides match TRBD1. The CDR3 is 16 amino acids. Germline CDR1 reads GTSNPN; CDR2 reads SVGIG (reference sequence). V shed 1 base and J 4 bases; nucleotides not matched to a gene: 9. Here the CDR3 DNA reads TGTGCCTGGAGTGCTCTAGAACAGGGGGCCTCAGATACGCAGTATTTT. Protein product: CAWSALEQGASDTQYF.

This clone was counted between two and nine times. The chain combines TRBV6-1 with TRBJ2-1; D gene unclear. Per the germline V gene, CDR1 is MNHNS and CDR2 is SASEGT. The CDR3 length is 15 residues. V lost 1 base, J lost 0 bases, and 7 bases lay in between. CDR3 DNA: TGTGCCAGCAGTGAAGTTCCGGACTCCTACAATGAGCAGTTCTTC. Translated, it gives CASSEVPDSYNEQFF.

The rearrangement joins TRBV7-3 to TRBJ2-5, with 7 positions matching TRBD1. CDR1 is SGHTA, CDR2 FQGTGA, per germline. This CDR3 spans 15 amino acids. V lost 5 bases to trimming and J lost 3 bases; unmatched junction nucleotides: 9. The CDR3 sequence: CASSPGGRSEETQYF. CDR3 DNA: TGTGCCAGCAGCCCAGGGGGACGGTCAGAAGAGACCCAGTACTTC.

This chain joins TRBV27 and TRBJ2-1; D is perhaps TRBD2 (7 bases). Between the trimmed V and J ends, which lost 3 bases and 8 bases, there was a span of 20 bases. The germline CDR1 and CDR2 sequences are MNHEY and SMNVEV (reference sequence). This CDR3 region has 16 residues. This CDR3 is CASSFLMGGGPDEQFF. The CDR3 DNA reads TGTGCCAGCAGTTTCCTTATGGGGGGGGGCCCCGATGAGCAGTTCTTC.

The J gene is TRBJ1-5, the V gene TRBV6-6; D may be TRBD1 (5 bases). V was cut by 7 bases and J by 0 bases, with 13 bases left in between. The CDR3 is 15 residues long. The germline CDR1 and CDR2 sequences are MNHNY and SVGAGI (reference sequence). The CDR3 loop is CASNKQDLSNQPQHF. DNA for the CDR3: TGTGCCAGCAATAAACAGGATCTTAGCAATCAGCCCCAGCATTTT.

Here the CDR3 reads CASSRRGAGDSYEQYF. The CDR3 region has the DNA TGTGCCAGCAGCCGGAGGGGGGCAGGAGATTCCTACGAGCAGTACTTC. The chain combines TRBV5-4 with TRBJ2-7; D may be TRBD1 or TRBD2 (6 bases each). CDR3 length equals 16 residues. V lost 4 bases and J 1 base, leaving 18 bases between the germline ends. CDR1 is SGHNT, CDR2 YYREEE, per germline (reference sequence). The full variable domain, with the rest looked up from reference TRBV5-4 and TRBJ2-7, is ETGVTQSPTHLIKTRGQQVTLRCSSQSGHNTVSWYQQALGQGPQFIFQYYREEENGRGNFPPRFSGLQFPNYSSELNVNALELDDSALYLCASSRRGAGDSYEQYFGPGTRLTVT.

The chain uses TRBV5-6 and TRBJ1-6; 8 bases map to TRBD1. CDR3 size: 16 residues. Trimming at V came to 4 bases and at J to 10 bases, leaving 13 bases not matched to a gene. Germline loops: CDR1 SGHDT, CDR2 YYEEEE. This CDR3 reads CASSPQGAGNWSPLHF. The CDR3 bases are TGTGCCAGCAGCCCGCAGGGGGCGGGAAATTGGTCACCCCTCCACTTT.

V usage is TRBV2 and J usage is TRBJ1-1; D is undetermined. Trimming removed 7 bases at V and 4 bases at J, with 13 bases between. The CDR3 consists of 13 residues. In germline, CDR1 is SNHLY, CDR2 FYNNEI. CDR3 sequence: CASIGHLSTEAFF. CDR3 nucleotides: TGTGCCAGCATTGGGCATTTGAGCACTGAAGCTTTCTTT.

J is TRBJ1-6 and V is TRBV4-1, with D possibly TRBD1 on 5 matching bases. From germline, CDR1 is MGHRA and CDR2 YSYEKL. With 0 bases removed from V and 7 bases from J, the gap between germline ends came to 16 bases. CDR3 length: 17 amino acids. The CDR3 DNA reads as TGCGCCAGCAGCCAAGAACCGGGGACCTCTGGGAATTCACCCCTCCACTTT. Translation: CASSQEPGTSGNSPLHF.

The chain uses TRBV19 and TRBJ1-2; D may be TRBD1 (6 bases). Germline values: CDR1 LNHDA, CDR2 SQIVND (reference sequence). Trimming shortened V by 8 bases and J by 8 bases, and 21 bases separated the two germline ends. This CDR3 has 14 residues. CDR3 nucleotide sequence: TGTGCCAGTCGGGGGCCCGAACCCTTTTGGGGCTACACCTTC. This gives the protein CASRGPEPFWGYTF.

V is TRBV5-8 and J is TRBJ2-2; either TRBD1 or TRBD2 may fit D (7 bases each). The CDR3 has 19 residues. Per germline, CDR1 SGHTS and CDR2 YDEGEE. Trimming took off 4 bases at V and 6 bases at J, with 28 bases between the two ends. The CDR3, as DNA: TGTGCCAGCAGCCCCCTTTGGGACAGCGGGGTCGTTAGGGCCGGGGAGCTGTTTTTT. Translating gives CASSPLWDSGVVRAGELFF. Together with reference TRBV5-8 and TRBJ2-2, the CDR3 gives the full variable domain: EAGVTQSPTHLIKTRGQQATLRCSPISGHTSVYWYQQALGLGLQFLLWYDEGEERNRGNFPPRFSGRQFPNYSSELNVNALELEDSALYLCASSPLWDSGVVRAGELFFGEGSRLTVL.

Here the CDR3 reads CASSQQRTGGYEQYF. CDR3 nucleotides: TGCGCCAGCAGCCAACAGCGGACAGGGGGATACGAGCAGTACTTC. The V gene is TRBV4-3, the J gene TRBJ2-7, with 10 bases lining up with TRBD1. Germline loops: CDR1 LGHNA, CDR2 YSLEER. This CDR3 is 15 amino acids long. After removal of 2 bases from V and 4 bases from J, the junction contained 5 bases not matched to a gene.

Only a few counts were recorded for this clone. This chain uses TRBV5-8 with TRBJ1-2, with D possibly matching TRBD1 (5 bases). Germline values: CDR1 SGHTS, CDR2 YDEGEE. The CDR3 has 14 amino acids. V lost 2 bases to trimming and J lost 4 bases, with 12 bases between them. CDR3 DNA: TGTGCCAGCAGCTTTAGGGAGAGGGGCTATGGCTACACCTTC. This sequence encodes CASSFRERGYGYTF.

The chain has TRBV4-3 and TRBJ2-1, with TRBD2 matching over 9 bases. The ends lost 3 bases at V and 4 bases at J; junction bases unmatched: 4. The CDR3 runs to 15 residues. CDR1 LGHNA and CDR2 YSLEER come from the germline V gene. In nucleotides, the CDR3 is TGCGCCAGCAGCCACTCAGCGGGGGGATACAATGAGCAGTTCTTC. It encodes CASSHSAGGYNEQFF.

A word on this clone: Other nucleotide sequences from this sample produce the same CDR3. The chain joins TRBV7-2 to TRBJ2-7; 7 nucleotides match TRBD1. Germline V gene sequence: CDR1 SGHTA, CDR2 FQGNSA. With 1 base clipped from V and 2 bases from J, the junction kept 2 bases outside the gene matches. The CDR3 is made up of 14 amino acids. CDR3 coding DNA: TGTGCCAGCAGCTTAGGGGACAGAACCTACGAGCAGTACTTC. Protein sequence: CASSLGDRTYEQYF.

The CDR3 sequence: CASSQDHWGYGSTDTQYF. The CDR3 DNA is TGCGCCAGCAGCCAAGATCACTGGGGGTATGGTTCCACAGATACGCAGTATTTT. The chain joins TRBV4-3 to TRBJ2-3; possibly TRBD1 or TRBD2 for D (5 bases each). CDR3 size: 18 residues. Germline CDR1 and CDR2: LGHNA and YSLEER. V was clipped by 0 bases and J by 2 bases, with 18 bases between them.

The CDR3 loop reads CASSQVDNQETQYF. The DNA of the CDR3 is TGTGCCAGCAGCCAAGTCGACAACCAAGAGACCCAGTACTTC. The V and J genes are TRBV4-2 and TRBJ2-5, with no clear D. This CDR3 has 14 amino acids. CDR1 and CDR2 (germline): LGHNA, YNFKEQ. Trimming removed 1 base at V and 0 bases at J, with 6 bases between.

A single count supports this clone. The chain links TRBV18 to TRBJ2-7; D is perhaps TRBD1 (6 bases). Germline V gives CDR1 KGHSH, CDR2 LQKENI. V lost 7 bases and J lost 1, with 8 bases in between. This CDR3 region has 12 residues. The CDR3 here is CASFGQSYEQYF. The CDR3, as DNA: TGTGCCAGCTTTGGACAGTCCTACGAGCAGTACTTC.

V usage is TRBV11-2 and J usage is TRBJ1-6, with 9 nucleotides matching TRBD1. CDR1 SGHAT and CDR2 FQNNGV come from the germline V gene. The V segment lost 4 bases and the J segment 0 bases; nucleotides outside the gene matches: 7. The CDR3 spans 18 residues. The DNA of the CDR3 is TGTGCCAGCAGCTCCGGGACAGGGAAAAGCTCCTATAATTCACCCCTCCACTTT. This codes for CASSSGTGKSSYNSPLHF.

The gene calls are TRBV5-1 and TRBJ2-2; TRBD1 agrees at 7 bases. The CDR3 totals 15 residues. CDR1 is SGHRS and CDR2 is YFSETQ in the germline V gene. V gave up 0 bases and J gave up 4 bases; unmatched junction bases: 3. For the CDR3, the DNA is TGCGCCAGCAGCTTGGCAACAGGGGTCACCGGGGAGCTGTTTTTT. Translating it yields CASSLATGVTGELFF. The full variable domain, rest sourced from reference TRBV5-1 and TRBJ2-2, is KAGVTQTPRYLIKTRGQQVTLSCSPISGHRSVSWYQQTPGQGLQFLFEYFSETQRNKGNFPGRFSGRQFSNSRSEMNVSTLELGDSALYLCASSLATGVTGELFFGEGSRLTVL.

The rearrangement joins TRBV6-1 to TRBJ1-1, with D possibly TRBD1 on 5 matching bases. This CDR3 region has 14 residues. CDR1 is MNHNS and CDR2 is SASEGT in the germline V gene. V dropped 6 bases and J dropped 4 bases, with 15 bases sitting between them. The chain's CDR3 is CASRGTDQGTEAFF. Here the CDR3 DNA reads TGTGCCAGCAGGGGGACCGACCAAGGCACTGAAGCTTTCTTT.

The chain couples TRBV29-1 to TRBJ2-3, with D perhaps being TRBD1 or TRBD2 (5 bases each). V was pared by 4 bases and J by 3 bases, with 11 bases between. CDR3 size: 13 residues. Germline V gene sequence: CDR1 SQVTM, CDR2 ANQGSEA. CDR3 amino acids: CSVGGPLTDTQYF. In DNA form, the CDR3 reads TGCAGCGTTGGGGGACCCCTAACAGATACGCAGTATTTT.

This chain joins TRBV4-1 and TRBJ2-3, with D hard to call. The germline CDR1 and CDR2 sequences are MGHRA and YSYEKL. V was cut by 0 bases and J by 3 bases, with 7 bases left in between. CDR3 size: 14 residues. CDR3 sequence: CASSQDRGTDTQYF. The CDR3 DNA reads TGCGCCAGCAGCCAAGACAGAGGAACAGATACGCAGTATTTT.